The T cell receptor (beta chain) described here comes from a study of type 1 and type 2 diabetes patients. Across the study: CD4+ or CD8+ T cells were positively selected from PBMCs with microbeads.

Regarding the study as a whole: Type 2 diabetes repertoires were more diverse than type 1 diabetes repertoires.

This clonotype showed up just once. Its antigen is currently unknown. Germline V gene sequence: CDR1 SGHRS, CDR2 YFSETQ. CDR3 length: 15 residues. The PCR template was genomic DNA. A primer set of 30 forward and 13 reverse primers amplified the CDR3. TCRdb redid the calling of the multiplex PCR reads with MiXCR, one entry per CDR3 protein. The table records 270,000 or so distinct CDR3 sequences, more than 40% of them present only once. The chain links TRBV5-1 to TRBJ2-7; 8 positions agree with TRBD1. The end of the DNA fits TRBJ1-2 better, so the J call may be wrong. Sequencing input: peripheral blood mononuclear cells (PBMCs). This TCR was sampled from a man younger than 30 with type 2 diabetes. DNA of the CDR3: TGCGCCAGCAGCGCCCGACCCCCCGGGACAGGAGGCTACACCTTC. Protein: CASSARPPGTGGYTF.